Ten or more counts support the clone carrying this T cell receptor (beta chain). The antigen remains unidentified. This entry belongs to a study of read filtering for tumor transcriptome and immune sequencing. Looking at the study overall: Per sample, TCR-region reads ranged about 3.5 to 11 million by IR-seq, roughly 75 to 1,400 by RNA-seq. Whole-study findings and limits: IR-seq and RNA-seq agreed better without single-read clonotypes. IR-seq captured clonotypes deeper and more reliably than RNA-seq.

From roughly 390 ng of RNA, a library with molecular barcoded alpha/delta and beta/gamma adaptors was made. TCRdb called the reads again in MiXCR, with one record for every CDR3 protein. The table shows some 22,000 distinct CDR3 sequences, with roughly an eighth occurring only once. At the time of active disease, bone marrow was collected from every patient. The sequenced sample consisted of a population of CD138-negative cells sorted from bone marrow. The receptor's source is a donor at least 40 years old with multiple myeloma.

The CDR3 nucleotides are TGCGCCAGCAGTAAAGCTAGGGGCAATGAGCAGTTCTTC. Translating gives CASSKARGNEQFF. The V and J genes are TRBV10-2 and TRBJ2-1; tentative D call: TRBD1 (5 bases). The CDR3 runs 13 residues. Trimming removed 5 bases from V and 6 bases from J, with 11 bases in between. The V gene's germline CDR1 is WSHSY and CDR2 SAAADI.